The following is a T cell receptor (beta chain) sequence with its context. These data belong to a study of blood T cell repertoires in COVID-19. Overall study: T cells, B-cell-depleted T cells, or PBMCs supplied cDNA or gDNA.

Per the authors' pipeline: Amplification with reference gene primers provided the estimates of nucleated cell counts. The repertoire was sequenced with immunoSEQ multiplex PCR; TCRdb's copy has only in-frame clones and lacks some. V and J calls and clone size are given by that table; D and trimming were obtained from the DNA. The sample lists a few hundred thousand clones, about 85% occurring once. J lost 2 bases, V lost 1 base, and 2 bases had no gene match. The CDR3 loop spans 15 amino acids. In germline, CDR1 is MNHEY, CDR2 SVGAGI. Recovered status in Cohort 3 required two negative PCRs, clearance, or symptom resolution.

This TCR was recovered from a woman aged 25 to 45 who had recovered from COVID-19. The V and J genes are TRBV6-5 and TRBJ2-3; 8 bases map to TRBD1. Material for sequencing was PBMCs or T cells enriched from blood (not recorded which). The CDR3 DNA sequence: TGTGCCAGCAGTTACTGGGGACAGGACACAGATACGCAGTATTTT. Translation: CASSYWGQDTDTQYF.